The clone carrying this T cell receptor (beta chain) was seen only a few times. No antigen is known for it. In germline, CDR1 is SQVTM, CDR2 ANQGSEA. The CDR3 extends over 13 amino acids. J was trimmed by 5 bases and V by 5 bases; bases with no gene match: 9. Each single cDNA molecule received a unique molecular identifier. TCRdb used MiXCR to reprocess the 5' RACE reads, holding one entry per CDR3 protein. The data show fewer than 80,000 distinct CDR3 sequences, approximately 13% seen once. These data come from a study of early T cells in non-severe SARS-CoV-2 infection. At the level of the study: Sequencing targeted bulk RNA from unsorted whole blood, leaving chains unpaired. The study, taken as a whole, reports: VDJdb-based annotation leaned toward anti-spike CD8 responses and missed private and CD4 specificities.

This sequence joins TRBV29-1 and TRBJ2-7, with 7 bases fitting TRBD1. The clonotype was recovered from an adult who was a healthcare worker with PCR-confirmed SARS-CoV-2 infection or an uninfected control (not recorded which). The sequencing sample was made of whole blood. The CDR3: CSVSDRAGDEQYF. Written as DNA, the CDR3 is TGCAGCGTTAGTGACAGGGCTGGCGACGAGCAGTACTTC.